This T cell receptor beta chain is drawn from a study of blood T cells in healthy people across ages. Study context: Capture by template switching was about one barcoded beta molecule per two T cells.

A second about 7 to 11 cycle PCR used barcoded and J-beta primers. From the 5' RACE reads, TCRdb called clonotypes with MiXCR, one entry per CDR3 protein. The data contain more than 650,000 distinct CDR3 sequences, roughly 50% of them singletons. The clonotype was recovered from a man at least 80 years old in good health. The sample comprised blood.

The CDR3 coding sequence is TGCAGTGCTAGAGATTGGGGGCGCGGATCCTACGAGCAGTACTTC. Translated, it gives CSARDWGRGSYEQYF. V and J are TRBV20-1 and TRBJ2-7; the D gene is possibly TRBD1 (6 bases). V was pared by 0 bases and J by 1 base, with 13 bases between. The CDR3 is 15 residues long. Germline values: CDR1 DFQATT, CDR2 SNEGSKA (reference sequence).